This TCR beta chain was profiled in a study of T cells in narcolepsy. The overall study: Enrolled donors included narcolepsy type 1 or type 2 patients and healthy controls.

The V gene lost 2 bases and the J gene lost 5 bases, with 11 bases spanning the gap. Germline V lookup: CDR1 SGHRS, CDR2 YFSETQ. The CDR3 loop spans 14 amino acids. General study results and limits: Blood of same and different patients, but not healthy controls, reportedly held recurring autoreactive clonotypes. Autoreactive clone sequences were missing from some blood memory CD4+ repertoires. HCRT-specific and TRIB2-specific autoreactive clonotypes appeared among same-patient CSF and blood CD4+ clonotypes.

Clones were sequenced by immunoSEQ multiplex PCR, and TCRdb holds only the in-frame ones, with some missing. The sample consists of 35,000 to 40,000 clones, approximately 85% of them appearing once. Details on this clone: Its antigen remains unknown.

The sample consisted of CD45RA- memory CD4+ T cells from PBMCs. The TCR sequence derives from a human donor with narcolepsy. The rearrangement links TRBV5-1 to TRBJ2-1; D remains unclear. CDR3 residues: CASSFATGHNEQFF. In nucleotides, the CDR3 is TGCGCCAGCAGCTTTGCAACCGGACACAATGAGCAGTTCTTC.